This T cell receptor (beta chain) was identified during a study of T cell responses to AZD1222 COVID-19 vaccine. CDR1 PRHDT and CDR2 FYEKMQ come from the germline V gene (reference sequence). The CDR3 is made up of 15 amino acids. The ends were cut back, 4 bases at V and 4 bases at J, with 16 bases in the middle. TCRdb's copy holds only in-frame clones and misses some; the assay was immunoSEQ multiplex PCR. The sample holds about 180,000 clones, around 90% seen once. Study-level points and caveats: Increases in Spike-specific TCR breadth and depth were seen after two AZD1222 doses. Seropositive AZD1222 recipients at baseline numbered only five or six. The donors showed a predominance of white British ancestry and of females, with possible underestimation of clonal diversity.

Concerning this clone: Its cognate antigen is unknown.

The genes are TRBV13 and TRBJ1-2; tentatively, D is TRBD1 (5 bases). The receptor's source is an adult who received the MenACWY meningococcal vaccine as a control. The specimen comprised peripheral blood, sampled 28 days after the second dose of the MenACWY control vaccine. The CDR3 nucleotides are TGTGCCAGCAGCTCGGCAGGGTTGGGGAGCTATGGCTACACCTTC. This gives the protein CASSSAGLGSYGYTF.